The clone carrying this T cell receptor (beta chain) was recorded a few times. Antigen specificity is unknown. This sample is part of a study of T cell repertoires in cytomegalovirus infection. Whole-study context: CMV infection together with matching HLA type was indicated by public TCR beta signatures. General study findings and limits: The cumulative frequency of public TCR beta families identified carriers of CMV plus the relevant HLA. Dominant in the ex vivo response were TCR beta clonotypes restricted by HLA-C and specific for CMV.

The CDR3 runs to 17 residues. The V gene end was trimmed by 4 bases and the J gene end by 0 bases; junction bases not matched to a gene: 6. Germline V gene data show CDR1 as MNHEY and CDR2 as SVGEGT. TCRdb called the reads again in MiXCR, with one record for every CDR3 protein. The sample lists 200,000 or so distinct CDR3 sequences, roughly 27% seen once, with roughly 32% in the top ten. Material for sequencing was PBMCs. This sequence was found in a human donor in good health (CMV status not recorded). Some clones in this sample may be carry-over from other donors' samples. The chain carries TRBV6-2 or TRBV6-3 and TRBJ2-6; TRBD1 matches 7 bases. DNA of the CDR3: TGTGCCAGCAGTTCCGGGACAGTCAGCTCTGGGGCCAACGTCCTGACTTTC. Its protein product is CASSSGTVSSGANVLTF.